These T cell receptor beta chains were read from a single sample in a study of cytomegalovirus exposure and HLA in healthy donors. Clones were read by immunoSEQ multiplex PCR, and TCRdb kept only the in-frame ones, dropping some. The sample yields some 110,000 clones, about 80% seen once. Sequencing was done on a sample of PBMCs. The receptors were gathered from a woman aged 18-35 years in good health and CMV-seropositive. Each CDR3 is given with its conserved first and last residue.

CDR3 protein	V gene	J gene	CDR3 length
CASSSWSGSTDTQYF	TRBV28	TRBJ2-3	15
CASTNRLNTEAFF	TRBV28	TRBJ1-1	13
CASRTTSGVTNYTF	TRBV28	TRBJ1-2	14
CASSPPGLAGVEQYF	TRBV18	TRBJ2-7	15
CASKGQNYEQYF	TRBV6-5	TRBJ2-7	12
CAGSYSRASYEQYF	TRBV6-5	TRBJ2-7	14
CASSLSASGTYEQYF	TRBV7-8	TRBJ2-7	15
CASTPSSYADTQYF	TRBV2	TRBJ2-3	14
CASSQDGTRFYEQYF	TRBV4-2	TRBJ2-7	15
CASSMGQGFEAFF	TRBV9	TRBJ1-1	13
CAWSTGTTNEKLFF	TRBV30	TRBJ1-4	14
CASRPPGLQGTDTQYF	TRBV5-1	TRBJ2-3	16
CASSIPGQGYTF	TRBV28	TRBJ1-2	12
CASSQVLRGQGADEQFF	TRBV14	TRBJ2-1	17
CASSVWAVPIYNEQFF	TRBV9	TRBJ2-1	16
CASSRTTQSYTF	TRBV5-1	TRBJ1-2	12
CASSVGDITMNTEAFF	TRBV9	TRBJ1-1	16
CASRGQGNTGELFF	TRBV7-3	TRBJ2-2	14
CASSEVTGGKGNYGYTF	TRBV6-1	TRBJ1-2	17
CASSLEGGEKLFF	TRBV7-9	TRBJ1-4	13
CASSFTGDNTQYF	TRBV7-9	TRBJ2-3	13
CAISRGLTSGGGYEQYF	TRBV10-3	TRBJ2-7	17
CASSGGDGAGANVLTF	TRBV19	TRBJ2-6	16
CARGQDTGELFF	TRBV2	TRBJ2-2	12
CASRGEGFGQPQHF	TRBV6-5	TRBJ1-5	14
CASSKVGHLRNQPQHF	TRBV19	TRBJ1-5	16
CASIQGNGGNTIYF	TRBV19	TRBJ1-3	14
CASSDSGTGNTIYF	TRBV6-1	TRBJ1-3	14
CASGLGLAGETQYF	TRBV12-5	TRBJ2-5	14
CATSRDPREGAGFYEQYF	TRBV15	TRBJ2-7	18